The T cell receptor beta chain under discussion was sequenced for a study of T cell changes during pregnancy in multiple sclerosis. From germline, CDR1 is MDHEN and CDR2 SYDVKM. With 6 bases clipped from V and 0 bases from J, the junction kept 6 bases outside the gene matches. The CDR3 has 15 amino acids. The protocol was immunoSEQ multiplex PCR, while the TCRdb copy is restricted to in-frame clones and leaves out a portion. Of approximately 49,000 clones listed, 92% are singletons. The source material was CD4+ T cells from peripheral blood mononuclear cells, sampled in the second trimester of pregnancy. This clonotype was obtained from a female donor in good health, enrolled as a control in a pregnancy study. V usage is TRBV28 and J usage is TRBJ1-1; TRBD1 agrees at 8 bases. Here the CDR3 DNA reads TGTGCCAGCAGCCTCCCGACAGGGGTGAACACTGAAGCTTTCTTT. Protein product: CASSLPTGVNTEAFF. Full variable domain (missing parts from reference TRBV28 and TRBJ1-1): DVKVTQSSRYLVKRTGEKVFLECVQDMDHENMFWYRQDPGLGLRLIYFSYDVKMKEKGDIPEGYSVSREKKERFSLILESASTNQTSMYLCASSLPTGVNTEAFFGQGTRLTVV.